A selection of T cell receptor beta chains follows, all from one sample in a study of siplizumab effects on memory and regulatory T cells. This table comes from immunoSEQ multiplex PCR, and its TCRdb copy is limited to in-frame clones, with some not included. Here the sample spans about 110,000 clones, about 91% being singletons. Sequences were obtained from Tregs sorted from blood. The receptors shown here come from a human donor in good health. Both conserved end residues are part of each CDR3. D genes are given only for firm matches. Size is omitted from some rows. Given values are once, few, many or a class for expanded clones.

d_call	j_call	clone_size	v_call	cdr3_aa	cdr3_nt
NA	TRBJ2-7	NA	TRBV6-5	CASTHPSAYEQYF	TGTGCCAGCACCCATCCCTCAGCTTACGAGCAGTACTTC
TRBD1	TRBJ2-7	NA	TRBV10-3	CAISGVGDSPTYEQYF	TGTGCCATCAGTGGGGTAGGGGACAGCCCAACCTACGAGCAGTACTTC
TRBD1	TRBJ1-2	once	TRBV27	CASSRRQGASIYDYGYTF	TGTGCCAGCAGTCGACGACAGGGGGCGAGTATCTATGACTATGGCTACACCTTC
NA	TRBJ1-2	once	TRBV9	CASSVTALYGYTF	TGTGCCAGCAGCGTGACGGCCCTATACGGCTACACCTTC
NA	TRBJ1-5	NA	TRBV2	CASGVTGSNQPQHF	TGTGCCAGCGGGGTCACAGGTAGCAATCAGCCCCAGCATTTT
NA	TRBJ2-7	NA	TRBV4-1	CASSQYPGSYEQYF	TGCGCCAGCAGCCAATACCCAGGCTCCTACGAGCAGTACTTC
TRBD2	TRBJ2-3	NA	TRBV4-2	CASTFRGAGGRDTQYF	TGTGCCAGCACCTTCAGGGGTGCGGGAGGACGGGATACGCAGTATTTT
NA	TRBJ1-4	NA	TRBV5-1	CASSGSRYGEKLFF	TGCGCCAGCAGCGGGTCAAGGTACGGTGAAAAACTGTTTTTT
NA	TRBJ2-2	NA	TRBV6-5	CASSYSRHGTGELFF	TGTGCCAGCAGTTACTCGAGGCACGGTACCGGGGAGCTGTTTTTT
NA	TRBJ1-3	NA	TRBV2	CASTAQGSSGNTIYF	TGTGCCAGCACCGCCCAGGGATCCTCTGGAAACACCATATATTTT
NA	TRBJ1-1	NA	TRBV2	CASSEDRGMNTEAFF	TGTGCCAGCAGTGAGGATAGGGGAATGAACACTGAAGCTTTCTTT
NA	TRBJ1-4	NA	TRBV6-1	CASSEAPGEKLFF	TGTGCCAGCAGTGAAGCGCCCGGGGAAAAACTGTTTTTT
NA	TRBJ2-5	NA	TRBV5-6	CASSLWGRAWQETQYF	TGTGCCAGCAGCTTGTGGGGCAGGGCTTGGCAAGAGACCCAGTACTTC
NA	TRBJ1-6	NA	TRBV27	CASSSQGLRNSPLHF	TGTGCCAGCAGTTCGCAGGGGCTGAGGAATTCACCCCTCCACTTT
NA	TRBJ1-2	NA	TRBV7-2	CASSRRGAGSTF	TGTGCCAGCAGCCGACGGGGGGCGGGGAGCACCTTC
NA	TRBJ1-1	NA	TRBV18	CASSPGSGADTEAFF	TGTGCCAGCTCACCGGGTTCAGGGGCTGATACTGAAGCTTTCTTT
NA	TRBJ1-2	NA	TRBV7-9	CASSLGREGTGYGYTF	TGTGCCAGCAGCTTAGGGCGCGAGGGGACCGGCTATGGCTACACCTTC
NA	TRBJ2-7	once	TRBV11-1	CASSLVVSYEQYF	TGTGCCAGCAGCTTAGTCGTATCCTACGAGCAGTACTTC
TRBD1	TRBJ2-7	NA	TRBV27	CASSSSGVEKTGGIYEQYF	TGTGCCAGCAGTAGCTCCGGGGTTGAGAAAACAGGGGGAATTTACGAGCAGTACTTC
NA	TRBJ1-4	NA	TRBV20-1	CSANRNEKLFF	TGCAGTGCTAACCGGAATGAAAAACTGTTTTTT
NA	TRBJ2-6	NA	TRBV2	CASSLLTSGANVLTF	TGTGCCAGCAGTCTTCTTACCTCTGGGGCCAACGTCCTGACTTTC
NA	TRBJ1-5	NA	TRBV5-4	CASSLYGQPQHF	TGTGCCAGCAGCTTGTACGGTCAGCCCCAGCATTTT
NA	TRBJ2-1	NA	TRBV10-3	CAISELVMYNEQFF	TGTGCCATCAGTGAGTTAGTAATGTACAATGAGCAGTTCTTC
NA	TRBJ2-7	NA	TRBV5-1	CASSPTGNAYEQYF	TGCGCCAGCAGCCCGACGGGGAATGCCTACGAGCAGTACTTC
NA	TRBJ1-3	NA	TRBV19	CASSLGLASSGNTIYF	TGTGCCAGTAGTCTCGGACTCGCGAGCTCTGGAAACACCATATATTTT
NA	TRBJ1-1	NA	TRBV7-2	CASLVDRDTEAFF	TGTGCCAGCCTTGTGGATAGGGACACTGAAGCTTTCTTT
NA	TRBJ1-3	NA	TRBV5-1	CASSPGGSGNTIYF	TGCGCCAGCAGCCCGGGGGGGTCCGGAAACACCATATATTTT
TRBD1	TRBJ1-2	NA	TRBV25-1	CASRGTGRYGYTF	TGTGCCAGCAGGGGGACAGGGCGCTATGGCTACACCTTC
TRBD1	TRBJ1-6	NA	TRBV7-8	CASSLLEGGPLHF	TGTGCCAGCAGCTTACTAGAAGGGGGCCCCCTCCACTTT
NA	TRBJ2-1	NA	TRBV5-1	CASSLDDAGANEQFF	TGCGCCAGCAGCTTGGATGATGCAGGGGCCAATGAGCAGTTCTTC
NA	TRBJ1-2	NA	TRBV30	CALNVDKGYGYTF	TGTGCTCTCAACGTGGACAAGGGCTATGGCTACACCTTC
NA	TRBJ2-1	NA	TRBV18	CATVAASYGNEQFF	TGTGCCACCGTAGCGGCGTCCTATGGCAATGAGCAGTTCTTC
NA	TRBJ2-6	NA	TRBV6-1	CASRTTASGANVLTF	TGTGCCAGCAGGACGACAGCATCTGGGGCCAACGTCCTGACTTTC
TRBD2	TRBJ2-5	NA	TRBV11-2	CASSFGGSQETQYF	TGTGCCAGCAGCTTTGGCGGGAGTCAAGAGACCCAGTACTTC
TRBD1	TRBJ1-5	NA	TRBV7-8	CASSLAGQSSNQPQHF	TGTGCCAGCAGCTTAGCGGGACAGTCAAGCAATCAGCCCCAGCATTTT
NA	TRBJ2-6	NA	TRBV6-5	CASRRFSGANVLTF	TGTGCCAGCAGGCGCTTCTCTGGGGCCAACGTCCTGACTTTC
TRBD1	TRBJ1-1	NA	TRBV2	CAGRNRGDTEAFF	TGTGCCGGCCGAAACAGGGGAGACACTGAAGCTTTCTTT
NA	TRBJ2-3	NA	TRBV7-2	CASSLGPRDTQYF	TGTGCCAGCAGCTTGGGACCGCGGGATACGCAGTATTTT
NA	TRBJ1-4	NA	TRBV7-9	CASSFWQTNEKLFF	TGTGCCAGCAGCTTTTGGCAAACTAATGAAAAACTGTTTTTT
NA	TRBJ1-1	NA	TRBV5-6	CASSYDRNTEAFF	TGTGCCAGCAGCTATGACAGAAACACTGAAGCTTTCTTT
NA	TRBJ1-5	NA	TRBV28	CASSLPSNQPQHF	TGTGCCAGCAGTTTACCTAGCAATCAGCCCCAGCATTTT
TRBD1	TRBJ1-6	NA	TRBV27	CASSLQDRVGSPLHF	TGTGCCAGCAGCCTACAGGACAGGGTAGGGTCACCCCTCCACTTT
TRBD1	TRBJ1-2	NA	TRBV19	CASSPGTGGVLGYTF	TGTGCCAGTAGTCCGGGGACAGGGGGAGTGCTCGGCTACACCTTC
TRBD1	TRBJ2-4	NA	TRBV19	CASSHPGGKNIQYF	TGTGCCAGTAGTCATCCAGGGGGCAAAAACATTCAGTACTTC
NA	TRBJ1-4	once	TRBV2	CASEEVQEKLFF	TGTGCCAGCGAAGAGGTTCAAGAAAAACTGTTTTTT
NA	TRBJ1-1	NA	TRBV7-3	CASSLTGGDEAFF	TGTGCCAGCAGCTTAACGGGCGGGGATGAAGCTTTCTTT